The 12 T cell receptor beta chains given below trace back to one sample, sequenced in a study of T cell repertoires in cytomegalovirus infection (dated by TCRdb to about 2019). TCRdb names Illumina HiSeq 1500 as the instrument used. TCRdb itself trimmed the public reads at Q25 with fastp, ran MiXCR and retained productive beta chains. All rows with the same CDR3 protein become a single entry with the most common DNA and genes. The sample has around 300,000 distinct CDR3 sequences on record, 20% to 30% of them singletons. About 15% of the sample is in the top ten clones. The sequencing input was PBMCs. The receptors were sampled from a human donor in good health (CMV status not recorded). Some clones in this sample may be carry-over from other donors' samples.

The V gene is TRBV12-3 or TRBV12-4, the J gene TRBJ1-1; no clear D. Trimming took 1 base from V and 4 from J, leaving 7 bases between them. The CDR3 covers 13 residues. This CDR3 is CASSLGAGTEAFF. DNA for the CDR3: TGTGCCAGCAGTTTAGGCGCGGGCACTGAAGCTTTCTTT.

CDR3 amino acids: CASSSRIAKNIQYF. In nucleotides, the CDR3 is TGTGCCAGCAGCTCCCGCATAGCCAAAAACATTCAGTACTTC. The V and J genes are TRBV11-2 and TRBJ2-4; D gene ambiguous. Trimming left V 4 bases short and J 0 bases short, with 7 bases between. CDR1 is SGHAT and CDR2 is FQNNGV in the germline V gene. The CDR3 loop spans 14 amino acids.

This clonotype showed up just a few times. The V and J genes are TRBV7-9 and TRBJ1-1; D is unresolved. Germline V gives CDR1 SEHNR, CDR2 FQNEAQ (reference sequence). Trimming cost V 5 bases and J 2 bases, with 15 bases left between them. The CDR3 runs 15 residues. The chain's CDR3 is CASSPPPGLNTEAFF. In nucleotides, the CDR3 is TGTGCCAGCAGCCCGCCCCCGGGTCTTAACACTGAAGCTTTCTTT.

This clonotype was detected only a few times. In DNA, the CDR3 is TGTGCCAGCAGTTTCGGACAGATCGACAACTATGGCTACACCTTC. The encoded protein is CASSFGQIDNYGYTF. V usage is TRBV12-3 or TRBV12-4 and J usage is TRBJ1-2; the D gene is possibly TRBD1 (6 bases). CDR3 length: 15 residues. Trimming cost V 3 bases and J 2 bases, with 13 bases left between them.

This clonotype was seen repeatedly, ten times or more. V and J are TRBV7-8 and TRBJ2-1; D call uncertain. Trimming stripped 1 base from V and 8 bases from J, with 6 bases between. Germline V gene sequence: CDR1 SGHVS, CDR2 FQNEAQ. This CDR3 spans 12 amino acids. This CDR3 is CASSLGSDEQFF. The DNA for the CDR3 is TGTGCCAGCAGCTTAGGAAGTGATGAGCAGTTCTTC.

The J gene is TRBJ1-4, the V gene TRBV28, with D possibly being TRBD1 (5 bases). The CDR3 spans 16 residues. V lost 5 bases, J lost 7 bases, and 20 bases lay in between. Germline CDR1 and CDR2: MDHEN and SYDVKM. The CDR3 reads CASSHAGARGAEKLFF. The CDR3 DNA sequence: TGTGCCAGCAGTCACGCTGGGGCCCGGGGAGCTGAAAAACTGTTTTTT.

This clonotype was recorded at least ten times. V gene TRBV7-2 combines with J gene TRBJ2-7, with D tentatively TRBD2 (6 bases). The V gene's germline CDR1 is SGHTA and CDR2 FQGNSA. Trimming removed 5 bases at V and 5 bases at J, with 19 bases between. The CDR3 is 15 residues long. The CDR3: CASSLWAGKLDEQYF. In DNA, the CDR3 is TGTGCCAGCAGCCTATGGGCGGGGAAACTCGACGAGCAGTACTTC.

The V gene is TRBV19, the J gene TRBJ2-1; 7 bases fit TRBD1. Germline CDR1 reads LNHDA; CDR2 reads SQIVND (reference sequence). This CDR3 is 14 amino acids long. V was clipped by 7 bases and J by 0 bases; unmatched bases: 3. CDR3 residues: CASKGTASYNEQFF. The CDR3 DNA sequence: TGTGCCAGTAAGGGGACAGCCTCCTACAATGAGCAGTTCTTC.

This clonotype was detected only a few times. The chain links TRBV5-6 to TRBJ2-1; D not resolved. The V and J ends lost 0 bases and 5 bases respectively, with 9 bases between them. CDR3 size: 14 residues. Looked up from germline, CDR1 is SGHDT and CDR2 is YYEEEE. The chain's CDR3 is CASSLVDGNNEQFF. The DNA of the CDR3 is TGTGCCAGCAGCTTGGTGGACGGAAACAATGAGCAGTTCTTC. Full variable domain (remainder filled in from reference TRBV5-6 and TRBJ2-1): DAGVTQSPTHLIKTRGQQVTLRCSPKSGHDTVSWYQQALGQGPQFIFQYYEEEERQRGNFPDRFSGHQFPNYSSELNVNALLLGDSALYLCASSLVDGNNEQFFGPGTRLTVL.

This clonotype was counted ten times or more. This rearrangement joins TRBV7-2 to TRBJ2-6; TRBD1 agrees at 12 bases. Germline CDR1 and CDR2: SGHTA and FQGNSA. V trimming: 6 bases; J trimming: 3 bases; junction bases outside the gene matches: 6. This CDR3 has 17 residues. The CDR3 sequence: CASRGGQGAVGANVLTF. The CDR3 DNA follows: TGTGCCAGCAGGGGGGGACAGGGGGCGGTTGGGGCCAACGTCCTGACTTTC.

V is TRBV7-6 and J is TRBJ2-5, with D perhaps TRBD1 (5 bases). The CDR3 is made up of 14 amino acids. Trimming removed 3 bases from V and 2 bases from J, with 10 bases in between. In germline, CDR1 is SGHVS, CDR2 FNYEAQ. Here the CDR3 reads CASSLLTVQETQYF. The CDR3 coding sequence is TGTGCCAGCAGCTTGCTGACAGTACAAGAGACCCAGTACTTC.

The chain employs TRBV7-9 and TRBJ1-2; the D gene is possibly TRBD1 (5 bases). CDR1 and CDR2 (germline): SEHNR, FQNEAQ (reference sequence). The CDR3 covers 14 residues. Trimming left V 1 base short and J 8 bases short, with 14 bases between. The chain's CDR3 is CASSLGTPKSGYTF. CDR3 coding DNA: TGTGCCAGCAGCTTAGGGACACCGAAGTCGGGCTACACCTTC.